The rows below give T cell receptor beta chains drawn from one sample of a study of spatial heterogeneity in lung cancer. TCRdb itself ran the 5' RACE reads through MiXCR, one entry per CDR3 protein. The table includes 7,000 to 8,500 distinct CDR3 sequences, less than 20% detected once. The material was normal lung tissue next to the tumor, obtained at surgery. Receptor source: a male donor with early-stage non-small cell lung cancer. The CDR3 runs from the conserved cysteine through the conserved F or W. The order of the fields is V gene, J gene, D gene, clone size, CDR3 protein, CDR3 DNA. D genes are given only for firm matches. Where a row states a size, it is once, few, many or the class of an expanded clone; other rows omit it.

>TRBV20-1|TRBJ2-4|NA|NA
CSADDPFAKNIQYF
TGCAGTGCTGATGACCCCTTCGCCAAAAACATTCAGTACTTC
>TRBV9|TRBJ2-3|TRBD2|medium-sized
CASSRTSIEGDTQYF
TGTGCCAGCAGCAGGACTAGCATTGAAGGAGATACGCAGTATTTT
>TRBV7-3|TRBJ2-5|TRBD2|once
CASSLNSLAGSTETQYF
TGTGCCAGCAGCTTAAACTCTCTAGCGGGATCTACGGAGACCCAGTACTTC
>TRBV3-1|TRBJ1-1|NA|medium-sized
CASSHSDRLNTEAFF
TGTGCCAGCAGCCACTCAGACAGATTGAACACTGAAGCTTTCTTT
>TRBV5-1|TRBJ2-1|TRBD2|NA
CARSVPTSGDNNEQFF
TGCGCCAGGAGCGTGCCGACTAGCGGTGATAACAATGAGCAGTTCTTC
>TRBV12-3/TRBV12-4|TRBJ2-1|TRBD1|NA
CASSFGQDNEQFF
TGTGCCAGCAGTTTCGGACAGGACAATGAGCAGTTCTTC
>TRBV3-1|TRBJ1-1|TRBD1|NA
CASSQGAGGFTEAFF
TGTGCCAGCAGCCAAGGTGCAGGGGGCTTTACTGAAGCTTTCTTT
>TRBV20-1|TRBJ1-5|TRBD1|few
CSAETGDQPQHF
TGCAGTGCTGAGACAGGGGATCAGCCCCAGCATTTT
>TRBV20-1|TRBJ1-4|NA|few
CSARVGGNEKLFF
TGCAGTGCTAGAGTAGGGGGTAATGAAAAACTGTTTTTT
>TRBV6-1|TRBJ2-7|NA|NA
CASTPSRQSPYEQYF
TGTGCCAGCACCCCTAGCAGACAGTCGCCCTACGAGCAGTACTTC
>TRBV29-1|TRBJ2-7|NA|few
CSVPSGHEQYF
TGCAGCGTCCCCTCGGGCCACGAGCAGTACTTC
>TRBV6-2/TRBV6-3|TRBJ2-5|NA|NA
CASNDRQETQYF
TGTGCCAGCAATGATCGGCAAGAGACCCAGTACTTC
>TRBV12-5|TRBJ1-1|NA|few
CASGPQGTSTEAFF
TGTGCTAGTGGTCCACAGGGTACATCCACTGAAGCTTTCTTT
>TRBV6-2/TRBV6-3|TRBJ2-4|TRBD1|many
CASSRGQGGKNIQYF
TGTGCCAGCAGCCGGGGACAGGGCGGCAAAAACATTCAGTACTTC
>TRBV5-1|TRBJ2-1|TRBD2|medium-sized
CASSFYGPGLATNNEQFF
TGCGCCAGCAGCTTTTACGGCCCAGGACTAGCGACGAACAATGAGCAGTTCTTC
>TRBV3-1|TRBJ1-1|NA|medium-sized
CASSRRVGTLNTEAFF
TGTGCCAGCAGTAGAAGAGTCGGGACATTGAACACTGAAGCTTTCTTT
>TRBV3-1|TRBJ2-5|NA|few
CASSRSAETQYF
TGTGCCAGCAGCCGGTCGGCGGAGACCCAGTACTTC
>TRBV5-1|TRBJ2-7|TRBD2|few
CASSAGLAGARYEQYF
TGCGCCAGCAGCGCCGGACTAGCGGGGGCCCGCTACGAGCAGTACTTC
>TRBV29-1|TRBJ1-2|NA|NA
CSVGLGNYGYTF
TGCAGCGTTGGCCTTGGGAACTATGGCTACACCTTC
>TRBV6-6|TRBJ2-2|TRBD2|NA
CASRSMAGGTGELFF
TGTGCCAGCAGGTCCATGGCGGGGGGCACCGGGGAGCTGTTTTTT
>TRBV30|TRBJ1-5|NA|NA
CAWSVQQGRQPQHF
TGTGCCTGGAGTGTGCAACAGGGTCGCCAGCCCCAGCATTTT
>TRBV28|TRBJ2-5|NA|few
CASNPSHVGPSQYF
TGTGCCAGCAACCCCTCGCACGTGGGCCCCTCCCAGTACTTC
>TRBV9|TRBJ2-3|TRBD2|NA
CASSVATSGGAGRDTQYF
TGTGCCAGCAGCGTAGCTACTAGCGGGGGAGCAGGTAGAGATACGCAGTATTTT
>TRBV9|TRBJ1-3|NA|NA
CASSPSPGNTIYF
TGTGCCAGCAGCCCGAGCCCTGGAAACACCATATATTTT
>TRBV30|TRBJ2-1|NA|medium-sized
CAYQRESSYNEQFF
TGTGCCTATCAACGGGAAAGCTCCTACAATGAGCAGTTCTTC